This is a list of T cell receptor beta chains from one sample in a study of shared clonotypes between healthy human individuals. TCRdb's table, derived via immunoSEQ multiplex PCR, lists solely in-frame clones and lacks some. The sample holds about 710,000 clones; 55% to 75% are singletons and the top ten take more than 1.5%. Source material: memory CD4+ T cells sorted from blood. All receptors come from a young woman in good health. Both conserved end residues are part of each CDR3. D genes are given only for firm matches. For some rows the clone size is stated as once, few or many, or as a class when expanded; others skip it.

v_call: TRBV27; j_call: TRBJ2-1; clone_size: .; d_call: .; cdr3_nt: TGTGCCACACTAACCGGACTAAAGCAGTTCTTC; cdr3_aa: CATLTGLKQFF
v_call: TRBV6-1; j_call: TRBJ2-7; clone_size: once; d_call: .; cdr3_nt: TGTGCCAGCAGTGAATTTCCTGACCGACGCTGGGACGAGCAGTACTTC; cdr3_aa: CASSEFPDRRWDEQYF
v_call: TRBV5-6; j_call: TRBJ1-1; clone_size: .; d_call: .; cdr3_nt: TGTGCCAGCAGCGGAGGAGGTACTGAAGCTTTCTTT; cdr3_aa: CASSGGGTEAFF
v_call: TRBV6-1; j_call: TRBJ2-5; clone_size: .; d_call: .; cdr3_nt: TGTGCCAGCAGTGATTGGGGTGGGAGGTTGGAGACCCAGTACTTC; cdr3_aa: CASSDWGGRLETQYF
v_call: TRBV10-3; j_call: TRBJ2-7; clone_size: few; d_call: TRBD1; cdr3_nt: TGTGCCATCAGTGAGGCGCCCCGGGACAGAGCCTACGAGCAGTACTTC; cdr3_aa: CAISEAPRDRAYEQYF
v_call: TRBV10-3; j_call: TRBJ2-7; clone_size: many; d_call: .; cdr3_nt: TGTGCCATCAGTGCGGGTCGAATTACCTACGAGCAGTACTTC; cdr3_aa: CAISAGRITYEQYF
v_call: TRBV5-5; j_call: TRBJ2-7; clone_size: .; d_call: .; cdr3_nt: TGTGCCAGCAGTCGGGACGGCTCCTACGAGCAGTACTTC; cdr3_aa: CASSRDGSYEQYF
v_call: TRBV5-1; j_call: TRBJ2-4; clone_size: .; d_call: TRBD1; cdr3_nt: TGCGCCAGCAGCTTCGCAGGGGGCGCTGACATTCAGTACTTC; cdr3_aa: CASSFAGGADIQYF
v_call: TRBV28; j_call: TRBJ1-2; clone_size: .; d_call: TRBD1; cdr3_nt: TGTGCCAGCATCAGGGGGACTAACTATGGCTACACCTTC; cdr3_aa: CASIRGTNYGYTF
v_call: TRBV5-4; j_call: TRBJ2-3; clone_size: .; d_call: .; cdr3_nt: TGTGCCAGCAGCCCCCGAAGCGGCGTCACAGATACGCAGTATTTT; cdr3_aa: CASSPRSGVTDTQYF
v_call: TRBV6-1; j_call: TRBJ1-1; clone_size: .; d_call: .; cdr3_nt: TGTGCCAGCAGTGAAAATCGACAGATAAGCACTGAAGCTTTCTTT; cdr3_aa: CASSENRQISTEAFF
v_call: TRBV7-2; j_call: TRBJ2-2; clone_size: .; d_call: .; cdr3_nt: TGTGCCAGCAGCTTAGTTGTTCTAGTCACCGGGGAGCTGTTTTTT; cdr3_aa: CASSLVVLVTGELFF
v_call: TRBV28; j_call: TRBJ2-5; clone_size: .; d_call: .; cdr3_nt: TGTGCCAGCAGTTTAGGTTCAGCGGGAGAGACCCAGTACTTC; cdr3_aa: CASSLGSAGETQYF
v_call: TRBV4-2; j_call: TRBJ1-2; clone_size: .; d_call: TRBD1; cdr3_nt: TGTGCCAGCAGCCAAGGGACAGGGGAAAACTATGGCTACACCTTC; cdr3_aa: CASSQGTGENYGYTF
v_call: TRBV29-1; j_call: TRBJ2-7; clone_size: .; d_call: .; cdr3_nt: TGCAGCGTGTCTAAGGGGCCCTCGTGGGAGCAGTACTTC; cdr3_aa: CSVSKGPSWEQYF
v_call: TRBV5-5; j_call: TRBJ2-7; clone_size: .; d_call: TRBD1; cdr3_nt: TGTGCCAGCAGCGAGGGGACAGTATACGAGCAGTACTTC; cdr3_aa: CASSEGTVYEQYF
v_call: TRBV6-1; j_call: TRBJ2-3; clone_size: many; d_call: .; cdr3_nt: TGTGCCAGCAGTGGCGGACCAAACACAGATACGCAGTATTTT; cdr3_aa: CASSGGPNTDTQYF
v_call: TRBV15; j_call: TRBJ2-1; clone_size: few; d_call: .; cdr3_nt: TGTGCCACCAGCAGAGATGGGGCGGGATCCTACAATGAGCAGTTCTTC; cdr3_aa: CATSRDGAGSYNEQFF
v_call: TRBV28; j_call: TRBJ2-5; clone_size: few; d_call: .; cdr3_nt: TGTGCCAGCAGTTTGCCCGGACAAGAGACCCAGTACTTC; cdr3_aa: CASSLPGQETQYF
v_call: TRBV7-9; j_call: TRBJ2-3; clone_size: .; d_call: TRBD2; cdr3_nt: TGTGCCAGCAGCCGGGAGGGCACAGATACGCAGTATTTT; cdr3_aa: CASSREGTDTQYF
v_call: TRBV28; j_call: TRBJ1-2; clone_size: .; d_call: .; cdr3_nt: TGTGCCAGCAGTTTGGGGGGGCCGGTCGTAATCTATGGCTACACCTTC; cdr3_aa: CASSLGGPVVIYGYTF
v_call: TRBV7-7; j_call: TRBJ2-5; clone_size: once; d_call: .; cdr3_nt: TGTGCCAGCAGCTTAGACAGAGAGACCCAGTACTTC; cdr3_aa: CASSLDRETQYF
v_call: TRBV28; j_call: TRBJ1-3; clone_size: .; d_call: .; cdr3_nt: TGTGCCAGCAGCGACCACAGTTCTGGAAACACCATATATTTT; cdr3_aa: CASSDHSSGNTIYF
v_call: TRBV27; j_call: TRBJ1-1; clone_size: .; d_call: .; cdr3_nt: TGTGCCAGCAGACTATATCGAACTGGGAACACTGAAGCTTTCTTT; cdr3_aa: CASRLYRTGNTEAFF
v_call: TRBV6-5; j_call: TRBJ2-1; clone_size: .; d_call: TRBD1; cdr3_nt: TGTGCCAGCAGTTTAGCGACAGGGATCAATGAGCAGTTCTTC; cdr3_aa: CASSLATGINEQFF
v_call: TRBV2; j_call: TRBJ2-3; clone_size: once; d_call: .; cdr3_nt: TGTGCCAGCCGGGACACCCGAACAGATACGCAGTATTTT; cdr3_aa: CASRDTRTDTQYF
v_call: TRBV25-1; j_call: TRBJ2-5; clone_size: .; d_call: TRBD2; cdr3_nt: TGTGCCAGCAGCGGGACTAGCGGGGTCCGGGAGACCCAGTACTTC; cdr3_aa: CASSGTSGVRETQYF
v_call: TRBV9; j_call: TRBJ1-1; clone_size: .; d_call: .; cdr3_nt: TGTGCCAGCAGCGTAGCGTGGGGATCCACTGAAGCTTTCTTT; cdr3_aa: CASSVAWGSTEAFF
v_call: TRBV18; j_call: TRBJ2-2; clone_size: .; d_call: .; cdr3_nt: TGTGCCAGTTCTACCCCCCCCGGGGAGCTGTTTTTT; cdr3_aa: CASSTPPGELFF
v_call: TRBV7-9; j_call: TRBJ1-1; clone_size: .; d_call: .; cdr3_nt: TGTGCCAGCAGCAATGCAGGATACACTGAAGCTTTCTTT; cdr3_aa: CASSNAGYTEAFF
v_call: TRBV7-2; j_call: TRBJ2-1; clone_size: .; d_call: .; cdr3_nt: TGTGCCAGCAGCCCCATCAGTCTGTCCTACAATGAGCAGTTCTTC; cdr3_aa: CASSPISLSYNEQFF
v_call: TRBV5-1; j_call: TRBJ1-2; clone_size: few; d_call: TRBD1; cdr3_nt: TGCGCCAGCAGCTTGGAGGACAGGCCCGTCTTC; cdr3_aa: CASSLEDRPVF
v_call: TRBV28; j_call: TRBJ2-3; clone_size: .; d_call: .; cdr3_nt: TGTGCCAGCACTCCCCAGGGACCAGCAGATACGCAGTATTTT; cdr3_aa: CASTPQGPADTQYF
v_call: TRBV6-6; j_call: TRBJ2-7; clone_size: .; d_call: .; cdr3_nt: TGTGCCAGCAGTACCCCTACACACGAGCAGTACTTC; cdr3_aa: CASSTPTHEQYF
v_call: TRBV18; j_call: TRBJ2-7; clone_size: .; d_call: .; cdr3_nt: TGTGCCAGCGGACTTAGCGGCGTAGCCTACGAGCAGTACTTC; cdr3_aa: CASGLSGVAYEQYF
v_call: TRBV7-3; j_call: TRBJ2-3; clone_size: .; d_call: .; cdr3_nt: TGTGCCAGCAGCAACCGTAGAGATACGCAGTATTTT; cdr3_aa: CASSNRRDTQYF
v_call: TRBV9; j_call: TRBJ2-1; clone_size: .; d_call: .; cdr3_nt: TGTGCCAGCAGCGTAGTAGGGAGAGTGCAGTTCTTC; cdr3_aa: CASSVVGRVQFF
v_call: TRBV18; j_call: TRBJ2-7; clone_size: .; d_call: TRBD1; cdr3_nt: TGTGCCAGCTCACCGGGGACAGCATCCTACGAGCAGTACTTC; cdr3_aa: CASSPGTASYEQYF
v_call: TRBV6-6; j_call: TRBJ1-4; clone_size: .; d_call: .; cdr3_nt: TGTGCCAGCAGCTACGACAGAGAAAAACTGTTTTTT; cdr3_aa: CASSYDREKLFF
v_call: TRBV27; j_call: TRBJ2-7; clone_size: .; d_call: TRBD2; cdr3_nt: TGTGCCAGCAGTTTGACGGGAGGGAGAGACGAGCAGTACTTC; cdr3_aa: CASSLTGGRDEQYF
v_call: TRBV28; j_call: TRBJ2-7; clone_size: .; d_call: .; cdr3_nt: TGTGCCAGCAGTTTACCCGTTGAGACAAACGAGCAGTACTTC; cdr3_aa: CASSLPVETNEQYF
v_call: TRBV11-2; j_call: TRBJ2-3; clone_size: few; d_call: .; cdr3_nt: TGTGCCAGCAGCTTAATCGGCCCTGCCGTCACAGATACGCAGTATTTT; cdr3_aa: CASSLIGPAVTDTQYF
v_call: TRBV20-1; j_call: TRBJ2-7; clone_size: .; d_call: .; cdr3_nt: TGCAGTGCTATTGAGTGGGACGAGCAGTACTTC; cdr3_aa: CSAIEWDEQYF
v_call: TRBV4-1; j_call: TRBJ1-2; clone_size: .; d_call: TRBD1; cdr3_nt: TGCGCCAGCAGCCCCGGGACAGGGAATGGCTACACCTTC; cdr3_aa: CASSPGTGNGYTF
v_call: TRBV10-1; j_call: TRBJ2-2; clone_size: .; d_call: TRBD2; cdr3_nt: TGCGCCAGCAGTAGCGGGGCAGCGAACACCGGGGAGCTGTTTTTT; cdr3_aa: CASSSGAANTGELFF
v_call: TRBV2; j_call: TRBJ1-2; clone_size: .; d_call: TRBD1; cdr3_nt: TGTGCTTCGGACAGGGACTATGGCTACACCTTC; cdr3_aa: CASDRDYGYTF
v_call: TRBV19; j_call: TRBJ1-1; clone_size: .; d_call: .; cdr3_nt: TGTGCCAGTAGTTTCAGGGGCAGGAACACTGAAGCTTTCTTT; cdr3_aa: CASSFRGRNTEAFF